These 29 T cell receptor beta chains originate from one sample sequenced in a study of T cell repertoires in cytomegalovirus infection (dated by TCRdb to the late 2010s). TCRdb lists the instrument as Illumina HiSeq 1500. The raw public data were reprocessed by TCRdb itself: fastp quality trimming at Q25, MiXCR clonotype calling, in-frame beta chains only. Each entry merges the rows of one CDR3 protein and shows their most common DNA and genes. Across this sample there are some 150,000 distinct CDR3 sequences, with about 6.3% seen only once. The ten top clones hold roughly 18% of the sample. Sequencing input: PBMCs. All receptors derive from a human donor in good health (CMV status not recorded). Some clones in this sample may be carry-over from other donors' samples.

This clonotype was seen ten or more times. J is TRBJ2-5 and V is TRBV6-2 or TRBV6-3; D may be TRBD1 (5 bases). The V and J ends lost 7 bases and 9 bases respectively, with 15 bases between them. The CDR3 contains 12 residues. CDR1 is MNHEY and CDR2 is SVGEGT in the germline V gene. The CDR3 nucleotides are TGTGCCAGCAACCCATATCAGGGCGCCCAGTACTTC. Translating it yields CASNPYQGAQYF.

This clonotype has ten or more counts. This chain connects TRBV11-2 to TRBJ1-6; 8 bases align to TRBD1. From germline, CDR1 is SGHAT and CDR2 FQNNGV. The CDR3 has 15 residues. The J segment lost 6 bases and the V segment lost 5 bases, leaving 6 bases of the junction unmatched. The CDR3 sequence is CASSPGGRGNSPLHF. The CDR3 bases are TGTGCCAGCAGCCCAGGGGGCAGGGGTAATTCACCCCTCCACTTT.

The chain recombines TRBV4-1 with TRBJ2-6; 9 bases align to TRBD1. The ends lost 4 bases at V and 1 base at J; junction bases unmatched: 2. This CDR3 is 16 amino acids long. Germline CDR1 reads MGHRA; CDR2 reads YSYEKL. In DNA form, the CDR3 reads TGCGCCAGCAGCCTGACAGGGGGTTCTGGGGCCAACGTCCTGACTTTC. Translated: CASSLTGGSGANVLTF.

This sequence joins TRBV3-1 and TRBJ1-5, with D unclear. CDR3 length: 15 amino acids. Per the germline V gene, CDR1 is LGHDT and CDR2 is YNNKEL (reference sequence). V was cut by 2 bases and J by 0 bases, with 8 bases left in between. This CDR3 is CASSQSPNSNQPQHF. CDR3 coding DNA: TGTGCCAGCAGCCAATCGCCGAATAGCAATCAGCCCCAGCATTTT.

This clonotype was recorded many times. The rearrangement links TRBV7-8 to TRBJ2-5, with D tentatively TRBD1 or TRBD2 (6 bases each). Germline V gene data show CDR1 as SGHVS and CDR2 as FQNEAQ. Trimming removed 3 bases at V and 2 bases at J, with 16 bases between. The CDR3 sequence is 16 residues long. The CDR3 protein is CASSLYGGTNQETQYF. As DNA, the CDR3 is TGTGCCAGCAGCTTGTATGGCGGGACAAATCAAGAGACCCAGTACTTC.

This clonotype was picked up many times. This chain links TRBV19 with TRBJ1-1; D uncertain. The CDR3 totals 13 residues. The V end lost 2 bases, the J end lost 1 base, and 5 bases lay between the germline ends. Germline V CDR1 and CDR2: LNHDA, SQIVND (reference sequence). CDR3 DNA: TGTGCCAGTAGTATATGGGGGAACACTGAAGCTTTCTTT. Amino acid sequence: CASSIWGNTEAFF.

This clonotype was counted many times. The rearrangement joins TRBV28 to TRBJ2-2, with D perhaps being TRBD1 or TRBD2 (5 bases each). The CDR3 consists of 13 residues. Trimming shortened V by 10 bases and J by 4 bases, and 13 bases separated the two germline ends. Germline CDR1 is MDHEN and CDR2 is SYDVKM. This CDR3 reads CATYRGATGELFF. The CDR3 nucleotides are TGTGCCACCTACCGAGGGGCCACCGGGGAGCTGTTTTTT.

The sample holds many counts of this clonotype. The chain is built from TRBV15 and TRBJ2-1, with TRBD2 identical over 10 bases. V shed 5 bases and J 9 bases; nucleotides not matched to a gene: 10. CDR1 is LNHNV and CDR2 is YYDKDF in the germline V gene (reference sequence). There are 15 residues in the CDR3. CDR3 in amino acids: CATSYQRGGRGEQFF. In DNA, the CDR3 is TGTGCCACCAGCTACCAGCGGGGGGGCCGGGGTGAGCAGTTCTTC. Full variable domain (outside the CDR3, taken from reference TRBV15 and TRBJ2-1): DAMVIQNPRYQVTQFGKPVTLSCSQTLNHNVMYWYQQKSSQAPKLLFHYYDKDFNNEADTPDNFQSRRPNTSFCFLDIRSPGLGDTAMYLCATSYQRGGRGEQFFGPGTRLTVL.

This clonotype was picked up many times. V gene TRBV5-1 combines with J gene TRBJ1-1; TRBD1 matches at 7 bases. J gave up 7 bases and V 1 base, and 10 bases lay outside the gene matches. CDR3 length: 15 amino acids. Germline V gives CDR1 SGHRS, CDR2 YFSETQ. CDR3 bases: TGCGCCAGCAGCTTGCCGGGACAGAGGAGCGTTGAAGCTTTCTTT. This gives the protein CASSLPGQRSVEAFF.

There are many counts of this clonotype. This sequence joins TRBV18 and TRBJ2-7; possibly TRBD2 for D (5 bases). This CDR3 has 14 residues. Germline CDR1 reads KGHSH; CDR2 reads LQKENI. Trimming took off 3 bases at V and 0 bases at J, with 9 bases between the two ends. The CDR3, as DNA: TGTGCCAGCTCACCTTTACTAGACTCCTACGAGCAGTACTTC. As protein: CASSPLLDSYEQYF.

The chain links TRBV28 to TRBJ2-7, with 11 bases that match TRBD1. Looked up from germline, CDR1 is MDHEN and CDR2 is SYDVKM. The V gene end was trimmed by 7 bases and the J gene end by 9 bases; junction bases not matched to a gene: 2. The CDR3 extends over 11 amino acids. The CDR3 DNA follows: TGTGCCAGCATTGGGACAGGGGGGCAGTACTTC. It yields the protein CASIGTGGQYF.

This clonotype was recorded many times. The CDR3 DNA follows: TGTGCCAGCAGCTTGCGGCCGGGGGGGCAAGATACGCAGTATTTT. Translation gives CASSLRPGGQDTQYF. The chain links TRBV7-2 to TRBJ2-3; 8 bases are a match to TRBD2. The germline CDR1 and CDR2 sequences are SGHTA and FQGNSA. The junction had 7 bases not matched to a gene; V was cut back by 3 bases and J by 5 bases. The CDR3 totals 15 residues.

This clonotype was counted at least ten times. This chain links TRBV7-2 with TRBJ2-5; possibly TRBD2 for D (6 bases). Deletions cut 4 bases from V and 5 bases from J, with 11 bases between. CDR1 and CDR2 from the germline V gene are SGHTA and FQGNSA. The CDR3 is made up of 13 amino acids. The CDR3, as DNA: TGTGCCAGCAGCTGGGGACTTGGGGAGACCCAGTACTTC. Residues: CASSWGLGETQYF.

The V call is TRBV29-1, the J call TRBJ2-1, with 11 bases that match TRBD2. The CDR3 is 14 amino acids. In germline, CDR1 is SQVTM, CDR2 ANQGSEA. With V trimmed by 3 bases and J by 8 bases, 6 bases remained unmatched. The CDR3, as DNA: TGCAGCGTTGATGCTAGCGGGGGGAGCTATGAGCAGTTCTTC. Translating it yields CSVDASGGSYEQFF.

This chain connects TRBV20-1 to TRBJ2-3, with D perhaps matching TRBD1 (5 bases). The length of the CDR3 is 12 residues. Germline loops: CDR1 DFQATT, CDR2 SNEGSKA (reference sequence). The germline V and J ends were trimmed by 3 bases and 5 bases, with 9 bases remaining between them. This CDR3 is CSASKGLDTQYF. The CDR3 DNA is TGCAGTGCTAGTAAGGGGTTAGATACGCAGTATTTT.

This clonotype was seen a handful of times. The V gene is TRBV12-3 or TRBV12-4, the J gene TRBJ1-1; tentative D call: TRBD1 (5 bases). Between the trimmed V and J ends, which lost 3 bases and 13 bases, there was a span of 12 bases. The CDR3 spans 11 residues. The CDR3 DNA reads as TGTGCCAGCAGTTTTGGGGGGTTCGGTTTCTTT. It specifies CASSFGGFGFF.

J is TRBJ2-3 and V is TRBV20-1; the D gene is possibly TRBD1 (6 bases). This CDR3 region has 13 residues. CDR1 and CDR2 (germline): DFQATT, SNEGSKA (reference sequence). Deletions cut 5 bases from V and 6 bases from J, with 15 bases between. The CDR3 nucleotides are TGCAGTGCTCGCGAGACAGGTGTTGATACGCAGTATTTT. It specifies CSARETGVDTQYF.

This clonotype was picked up many times. This chain uses TRBV6-1 with TRBJ1-2; D uncertain. The germline CDR1 and CDR2 sequences are MNHNS and SASEGT. This CDR3 comprises 14 residues. Trimming took off 5 bases at V and 1 base at J, with 11 bases between the two ends. DNA for the CDR3: TGTGCCAGCAGTACCCCGGGATTTAACTATGGCTACACCTTC. The encoded protein is CASSTPGFNYGYTF.

In this sample, this clonotype turned up a few times. This chain connects TRBV5-6 to TRBJ1-1; TRBD1 matches 12 bases. J was trimmed by 1 base and V by 2 bases; bases with no gene match: 3. CDR1 SGHDT and CDR2 YYEEEE come from the germline V gene. This CDR3 has 16 residues. Written as DNA, the CDR3 is TGTGCCAGCAGCTTTGGGACAGGGGGCTCGAACACTGAAGCTTTCTTT. It specifies CASSFGTGGSNTEAFF.

This chain joins TRBV6-1 and TRBJ1-5; TRBD1 matches at 7 bases. This CDR3 region has 17 residues. V was clipped by 2 bases and J by 3 bases; unmatched bases: 10. Germline V gives CDR1 MNHNS, CDR2 SASEGT. CDR3 in DNA: TGTGCCAGCAGTGAACGACAGGGAACCCTTCCCAATCAGCCCCAGCATTTT. Its protein product is CASSERQGTLPNQPQHF.

This clonotype was seen ten or more times. The J gene is TRBJ1-4, the V gene TRBV28; 7 bases match TRBD1. Looked up from germline, CDR1 is MDHEN and CDR2 is SYDVKM. The trim removed 6 bases at V and 6 bases at J, leaving 13 bases unmatched. CDR3 length: 16 residues. The CDR3 loop reads CASRGRQGRIDEKLFF. CDR3 nucleotide sequence: TGTGCCAGCAGGGGGAGACAGGGAAGAATCGATGAAAAACTGTTTTTT.

The sample holds a few counts of this clonotype. The chain links TRBV7-9 to TRBJ1-4; no reliable D call. Germline V gene sequence: CDR1 SEHNR, CDR2 FQNEAQ (reference sequence). The CDR3 totals 13 residues. V gave up 7 bases and J gave up 9 bases, with 15 bases separating them. This CDR3 reads CASTPGRHKKLFF. CDR3 DNA sequence: TGTGCCAGCACTCCGGGTCGACATAAAAAACTGTTTTTT.

In this sample, this clonotype turned up many times. This chain connects TRBV7-2 to TRBJ2-3; possible D gene TRBD1, 6 bases. The CDR3 is 19 residues long. CDR1 SGHTA and CDR2 FQGNSA come from the germline V gene. V dropped 0 bases and J dropped 2 bases, with 21 bases sitting between them. CDR3 region: CASSLARLRDTFFTDTQYF. CDR3 DNA: TGTGCCAGCAGCTTAGCGCGTCTAAGGGACACATTTTTCACAGATACGCAGTATTTT. The full variable domain, with the rest looked up from reference TRBV7-2 and TRBJ2-3, is GAGVSQSPSNKVTEKGKDVELRCDPISGHTALYWYRQSLGQGLEFLIYFQGNSAPDKSGLPSDRFSAERTGGSVSTLTIQRTQQEDSAVYLCASSLARLRDTFFTDTQYFGPGTRLTVL.

The table lists this clonotype with a few counts. The gene calls are TRBV12-3 or TRBV12-4 and TRBJ2-5; D unclear. CDR3 length: 12 residues. Trimming removed 3 bases from V and 6 bases from J, with 8 bases in between. In DNA form, the CDR3 reads TGTGCCAGCAGTTTCGGGCCGCAGACCCAGTACTTC. Translated, it gives CASSFGPQTQYF.

The chain couples TRBV20-1 to TRBJ2-7; 9 bases are shared with TRBD2. The ends lost 6 bases at V and 0 bases at J; junction bases unmatched: 12. Germline-derived CDR1 and CDR2 are DFQATT and SNEGSKA (reference sequence). This CDR3 contains 16 residues. For the CDR3, the DNA is TGCAGTGCCTGGCCGGAGACTAGCGGTGACTCCTACGAGCAGTACTTC. The encoded protein is CSAWPETSGDSYEQYF.

This clonotype was observed a handful of times. The rearrangement links TRBV28 to TRBJ1-1; a weak D match, TRBD1 (5 bases). The CDR3 runs 13 residues. Trimming removed 8 bases from V and 3 bases from J, with 13 bases in between. The V gene's germline CDR1 is MDHEN and CDR2 SYDVKM. This chain's CDR3 is CASRASGDTEAFF. CDR3 nucleotides: TGTGCCAGCCGGGCCTCGGGGGACACTGAAGCTTTCTTT.

As to this clonotype: A junction boundary mismatches the germline segment, possibly from a read error. The rearrangement uses TRBV19 and TRBJ2-3; TRBD2 matches at 14 bases. CDR3 length: 15 amino acids. Germline V lookup: CDR1 LNHDA, CDR2 SQIVND (reference sequence). The CDR3: CASRGLAGGTDAQYF. The CDR3 DNA reads as TGTGCCAGTAGAGGACTAGCGGGGGGCACAGATGCGCAGTATTTT.

This clonotype has at least ten counts. The chain is built from TRBV11-2 and TRBJ2-2, with 8 bases matching TRBD2. Germline V gene sequence: CDR1 SGHAT, CDR2 FQNNGV. The CDR3 consists of 15 residues. Trimming at V came to 1 base and at J to 7 bases, leaving 5 bases not matched to a gene. In DNA form, the CDR3 reads TGTGCCAGCAGCTTAGGAGGACTAGCAGGCGGGGAGCTGTTTTTT. Translation: CASSLGGLAGGELFF.

This clonotype was recorded at least ten times. The chain carries TRBV2 and TRBJ2-3; 8 bases are a match to TRBD2. Trimming at V came to 7 bases and at J to 1 base, leaving 1 base not matched to a gene. Germline CDR1 and CDR2: SNHLY and FYNNEI. The CDR3 is made up of 13 amino acids. CDR3 DNA: TGTGCCAGCACGACTAGCGGCACAGATACGCAGTATTTT. Amino acids: CASTTSGTDTQYF.